The rows below give T cell receptor beta chains drawn from one sample of a study. TCRdb used MiXCR to reprocess the 5' RACE reads, holding one entry per CDR3 protein. Found here are under 65,000 distinct CDR3 sequences, 28% of them singletons; the top ten hold roughly 3%. The sample consisted of tumor-infiltrating memory CD4+ T cells sorted from the breast tumor. Source of these receptors: a female donor with breast cancer. Both conserved end residues are part of each CDR3. The D gene is left open where the match is weak. Rows give clone size only sometimes, using once, few, many, or a class for an expanded clone.

len	d_gene	v_gene	abundance	j_gene	CDR3nt	CDR3aa
13	-	TRBV6-5	-	TRBJ1-5	TGTGCCAGCAGACCAACAGCAAATCAGCCCCAGCATTTT	CASRPTANQPQHF
11	-	TRBV14	few	TRBJ2-7	TGTGCCAGCAGTTCCTTTTACGAGCAGTACTTC	CASSSFYEQYF
15	TRBD1	TRBV7-6	-	TRBJ1-1	TGTGCCAGCAGCTTAGGGGGGACAGGGGGCACTGAAGCTTTCTTT	CASSLGGTGGTEAFF
13	-	TRBV12-3/TRBV12-4	many	TRBJ2-5	TGTGCCAGCAGTTTAGGGCGGCAAGAGACCCAGTACTTC	CASSLGRQETQYF
15	TRBD1	TRBV5-1	-	TRBJ2-5	TGCGCCAGCAGCATAGGGGACAGAAAAGAAGAGACCCAGTACTTC	CASSIGDRKEETQYF
16	-	TRBV2	few	TRBJ1-1	TGTGCCAGCCTAAAGGGGCATATACCCCTGAACACTGAAGCTTTCTTT	CASLKGHIPLNTEAFF
13	-	TRBV6-5	few	TRBJ2-3	TGTGCCAGCAGTTACCTCCAGCGGACTAAGCAGTATTTT	CASSYLQRTKQYF
13	TRBD2	TRBV7-3	few	TRBJ2-3	TGTGCCAGCAGTAGCGGGGAGGGTGGGACGCAGTATTTT	CASSSGEGGTQYF
15	-	TRBV4-2	-	TRBJ1-1	TGTGCCAGCAGCACGACGTTCAGGCCGGGGACTGAAGCTTTCTTT	CASSTTFRPGTEAFF
13	-	TRBV4-2	-	TRBJ2-7	TGTGCCAGCAGCCTCATCGGGCTTCCCGAGCAGTACTTC	CASSLIGLPEQYF
13	-	TRBV7-2	-	TRBJ2-3	TGTGCCAGCTCCACAGAGCACACAGATACGCAGTATTTT	CASSTEHTDTQYF
13	-	TRBV29-1	-	TRBJ1-1	TGCAGCGTTGTGGGAGAGATGAACACTGAAGCTTTCTTT	CSVVGEMNTEAFF
14	TRBD2	TRBV5-1	few	TRBJ2-3	TGCGCCAGCAGACTTAGCGGGAGCACAGATACGCAGTATTTT	CASRLSGSTDTQYF
12	-	TRBV20-1	-	TRBJ1-2	TGCAGTGCTAGTGGTGCAGGGTGGGGCTACACCTTC	CSASGAGWGYTF
14	-	TRBV4-1	-	TRBJ2-4	TGCGCCAGCAGCCAGTTTGGGGGCAAAAACATTCAGTACTTC	CASSQFGGKNIQYF
14	-	TRBV7-8	-	TRBJ1-2	TGTGCCAGCAGCTCGACGGATTTGGGCTATGGCTACACCTTC	CASSSTDLGYGYTF
16	TRBD1	TRBV5-8	-	TRBJ2-5	TGTGCCAGCAGCCTGGCGGGACAGGGGCGACAGGAGACCCAGTACTTC	CASSLAGQGRQETQYF
15	-	TRBV5-1	many	TRBJ1-1	TGCGCCAGCAGCCTGGTAGACGGTACAACAACTGAAGCTTTCTTT	CASSLVDGTTTEAFF
12	-	TRBV12-3/TRBV12-4	-	TRBJ1-4	TGTGCCAGTGGGACGGTTAATGAAAAACTGTTTTTT	CASGTVNEKLFF
12	-	TRBV12-3/TRBV12-4	-	TRBJ1-5	TGTGCCAGCAACAGTATGGATCAGCCCCAGCATTTT	CASNSMDQPQHF
11	-	TRBV21-1	-	TRBJ2-7	TGTGCCAGCCCCTGGAGCTACGAGCAGTACTTC	CASPWSYEQYF
13	-	TRBV9	-	TRBJ2-1	TGTGCCAGCAAGCGCGGGACCCACAATGAGCAGTTCTTC	CASKRGTHNEQFF
13	-	TRBV20-1	once	TRBJ1-5	TGCAGTGCTCTCGCCCAGATAAAGCAGCCCCAGCATTTT	CSALAQIKQPQHF
14	-	TRBV7-6	many	TRBJ2-1	TGTGCCAGCAGCTTAGCCAACCTGGGTGATGAGCAGTTCTTC	CASSLANLGDEQFF
13	-	TRBV20-1	-	TRBJ2-7	TGCAGTGCTCCTGACTACCGGAGCGACGAGCGGTACTTC	CSAPDYRSDERYF
15	-	TRBV6-5	-	TRBJ1-1	TGTGCCAGCAGTGCCAGTGGGAACGGAGGCACTGAAGCTTTCTTT	CASSASGNGGTEAFF
14	-	TRBV30	-	TRBJ1-5	TGTGCCTGGAGTGGAGGGCTCAGCAATCAGCCCCGGCATTTT	CAWSGGLSNQPRHF
13	-	TRBV6-1	-	TRBJ1-6	TGTGCCACCAGGGGAGGGGTTGGTTCACCCCTCCACTTT	CATRGGVGSPLHF
15	-	TRBV4-1	-	TRBJ1-6	TGCGCCAGCAGAACCCCGCAGGGTCGGAATTCACCCCTCCACTTT	CASRTPQGRNSPLHF
17	-	TRBV4-1	-	TRBJ2-3	TGCGCCAGCAGCCACGGCAGGTGGGGGACTAGCACAGATACGCAGTATTTT	CASSHGRWGTSTDTQYF
15	-	TRBV6-5	few	TRBJ2-2	TGTGCCAGCAGTTCCTCAGGGGAGGGCACCGGGGAGCTGTTTTTT	CASSSSGEGTGELFF
12	-	TRBV29-1	-	TRBJ2-5	TGCAGCGTTGACTTCCAACAAGAGACCCAGTACTTC	CSVDFQQETQYF
14	-	TRBV7-2	-	TRBJ2-5	TGTGCCAGCAGCTTCGTACATAGTGGGGAGACCCAGTACTTC	CASSFVHSGETQYF
16	-	TRBV15	-	TRBJ2-5	TGTGCCACCAGCAGAGATCGCGGCGGGTGTGGTGAGACCCAGTACTTC	CATSRDRGGCGETQYF
17	TRBD2	TRBV6-6	-	TRBJ2-3	TGTGCCAGCAGTCTCCGGAAGGGACTAGCGAGGACAGATACGCAGTATTTT	CASSLRKGLARTDTQYF
13	-	TRBV30	once	TRBJ1-5	TGTGCCTGGAGTAGGAAGGGGGATCAGCCCCAGCATTTT	CAWSRKGDQPQHF
17	-	TRBV4-2	many	TRBJ1-2	TGTGCCAGCAGCCAACCCTTCAGGCAGGGCCGTCTCTCGGGCTACACCTTC	CASSQPFRQGRLSGYTF
12	-	TRBV24-1	few	TRBJ2-4	TGTGCCACCAGTGATTTACTGGGTACTCAGTACTTC	CATSDLLGTQYF
15	-	TRBV6-5	few	TRBJ1-4	TGTGCCAGCAGCCTGGGTGGGGGATGGGGAGAAAAACTGTTTTTT	CASSLGGGWGEKLFF
13	-	TRBV3-1	-	TRBJ1-4	TGTGCCAGCAGCCAGGTGGCTGGTGAAAAACTGTTTTTT	CASSQVAGEKLFF
13	-	TRBV6-1	many	TRBJ1-1	TGTGCCAGCCAAAGGATGACAGGCGAAAAAGCTTTCTTT	CASQRMTGEKAFF